A single count supports the clone carrying this T cell receptor beta chain. This CDR3 has 15 amino acids. J lost 4 bases, V lost 7 bases, and 11 bases had no gene match. Germline CDR1 reads SEHNR; CDR2 reads FQNEAQ (reference sequence). Sequencing was performed with immunoSEQ multiplex PCR; in TCRdb, only in-frame clones are kept and a portion is missing. Found here are 85,000 to 100,000 clones, 95% of them singletons; the top ten hold about 0.23%. This record belongs to a study of technical replicates of blood from a handful of donors. The sequenced material came from T cells isolated from PBMCs. The gene calls are TRBV7-9 and TRBJ2-7, with 9 bases lining up with TRBD2. This receptor was identified in a human donor in good health. This CDR3 is CASTDTGTSRYEQYF. DNA of the CDR3: TGTGCCAGCACCGACACCGGGACTAGCAGATACGAGCAGTACTTC.